The clone carrying this TCR beta chain was seen at least ten times. Trimming cost V 5 bases and J 2 bases; bases outside gene matches: 6. The CDR3 runs 16 residues. Germline V gene sequence: CDR1 SGHTA, CDR2 FQGNSA. This sample was taken from a study of T cells after yellow fever vaccination. MiXCR was run by TCRdb on the 5' RACE reads, yielding one entry per CDR3 protein. This table has 100,000 to 150,000 distinct CDR3 sequences, around 7.7% appearing once. The material was CD4+ T cells sorted from PBMCs, obtained about 10 days after the first yellow fever vaccination. This chain links TRBV7-2 with TRBJ2-3; 11 bases match TRBD2. The sequence came from a young man who received the YFV17D yellow fever vaccine. CDR3 nucleotides: TGTGCCAGCAGCACGAGACTAGCGGGGCTCACAGATACGCAGTATTTT. It is translated as CASSTRLAGLTDTQYF. Based on the CDR3 plus reference TRBV7-2 and TRBJ2-3, the full variable domain is GAGVSQSPSNKVTEKGKDVELRCDPISGHTALYWYRQSLGQGLEFLIYFQGNSAPDKSGLPSDRFSAERTGGSVSTLTIQRTQQEDSAVYLCASSTRLAGLTDTQYFGPGTRLTVL.